This T cell receptor (beta chain) was captured in a study of cytomegalovirus exposure and HLA in healthy donors. Remarks on this clone: Its target is unknown.

Study outcomes and limitations: Reportedly, cytomegalovirus status was diagnosed with high sensitivity and specificity. In the 120 or so validation repertoires, 85% to 95% of cluster scores exceeded 0, per a later analysis.

The CDR3 is 14 residues long. The V and J ends lost 5 bases and 0 bases respectively, with 7 bases between them. Germline CDR1 SGHDN, CDR2 FVKESK. TCRdb's copy holds only in-frame clones and misses some; the assay was immunoSEQ multiplex PCR. The sample consists of approximately 300,000 clones, 86% of them appearing once. This chain links TRBV14 with TRBJ2-2; the D is unclear. Material: PBMCs. This receptor was obtained from a young woman in good health and CMV-seronegative. CDR3 protein: CASSASPNTGELFF. CDR3 DNA: TGTGCCAGCAGCGCGTCCCCGAACACCGGGGAGCTGTTTTTT.